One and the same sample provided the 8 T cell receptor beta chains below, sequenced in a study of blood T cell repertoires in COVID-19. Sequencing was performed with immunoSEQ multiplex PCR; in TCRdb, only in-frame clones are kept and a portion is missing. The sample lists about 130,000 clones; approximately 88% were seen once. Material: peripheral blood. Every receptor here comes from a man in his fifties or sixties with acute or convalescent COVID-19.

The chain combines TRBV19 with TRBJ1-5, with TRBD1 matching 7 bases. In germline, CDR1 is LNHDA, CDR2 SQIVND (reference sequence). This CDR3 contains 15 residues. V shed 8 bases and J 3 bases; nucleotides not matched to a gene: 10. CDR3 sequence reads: CASLDRAGNNQPQHF. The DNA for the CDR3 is TGTGCCAGTTTAGACAGGGCGGGTAACAATCAGCCCCAGCATTTT.

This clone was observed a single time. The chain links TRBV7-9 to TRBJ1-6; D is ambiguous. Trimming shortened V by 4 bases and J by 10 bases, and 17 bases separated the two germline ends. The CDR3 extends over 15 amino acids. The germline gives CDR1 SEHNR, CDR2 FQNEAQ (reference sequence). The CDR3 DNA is TGTGCCAGCAGCTCGGACCGCGGGCCTAGATCACCCCTCCACTTT. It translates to CASSSDRGPRSPLHF. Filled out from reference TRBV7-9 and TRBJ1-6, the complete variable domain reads DTGVSQNPRHKITKRGQNVTFRCDPISEHNRLYWYRQTLGQGPEFLTYFQNEAQLEKSRLLSDRFSAERPKGSFSTLEIQRTEQGDSAMYLCASSSDRGPRSPLHFGNGTRLTVT.

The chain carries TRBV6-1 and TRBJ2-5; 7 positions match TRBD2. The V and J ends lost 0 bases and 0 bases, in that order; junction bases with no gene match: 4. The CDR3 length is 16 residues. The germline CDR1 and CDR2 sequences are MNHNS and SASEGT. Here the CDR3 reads CASSEALAVYQETQYF. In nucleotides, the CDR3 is TGTGCCAGCAGTGAAGCTCTAGCGGTGTACCAAGAGACCCAGTACTTC.

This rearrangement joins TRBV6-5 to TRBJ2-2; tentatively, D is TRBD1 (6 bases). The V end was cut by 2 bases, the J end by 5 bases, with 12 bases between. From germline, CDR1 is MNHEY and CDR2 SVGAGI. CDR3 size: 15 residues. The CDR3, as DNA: TGTGCCAGCAGTTACCTTTCAGGGGCGACCGGGGAGCTGTTTTTT. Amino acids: CASSYLSGATGELFF.

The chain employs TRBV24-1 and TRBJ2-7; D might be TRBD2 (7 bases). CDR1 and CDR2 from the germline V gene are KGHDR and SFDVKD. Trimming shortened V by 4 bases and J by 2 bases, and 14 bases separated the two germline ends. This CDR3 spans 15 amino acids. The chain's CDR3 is CATSDRRGDTYEQYF. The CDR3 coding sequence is TGTGCCACCAGTGACCGACGGGGGGACACCTACGAGCAGTACTTC.

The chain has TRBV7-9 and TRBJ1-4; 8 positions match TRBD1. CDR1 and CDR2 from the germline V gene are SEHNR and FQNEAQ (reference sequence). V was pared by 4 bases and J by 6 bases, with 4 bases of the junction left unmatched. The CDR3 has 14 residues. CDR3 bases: TGTGCCAGCAGCTACAGGGGGGGACATGAAAAACTGTTTTTT. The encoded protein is CASSYRGGHEKLFF.

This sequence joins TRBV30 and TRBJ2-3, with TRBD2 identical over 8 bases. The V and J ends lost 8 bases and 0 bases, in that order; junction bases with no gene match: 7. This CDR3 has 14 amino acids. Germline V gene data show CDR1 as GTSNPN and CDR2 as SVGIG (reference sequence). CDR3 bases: TGTGCCCGAGAATCTAGCGGGAGCACAGATACGCAGTATTTT. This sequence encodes CARESSGSTDTQYF.

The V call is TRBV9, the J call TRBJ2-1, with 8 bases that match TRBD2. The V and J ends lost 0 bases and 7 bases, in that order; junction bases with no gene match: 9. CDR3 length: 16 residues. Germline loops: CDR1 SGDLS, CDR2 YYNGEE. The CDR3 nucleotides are TGTGCCAGCAGCGTAGGAAACGGGGGGGCGAAGAATGAGCAGTTCTTC. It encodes CASSVGNGGAKNEQFF.